Presented here are 28 T cell receptor beta chains from one specimen sequenced in a study of control samples from healthy donors and cancer patients. Only in-frame clones appear in the TCRdb table, and some are missing; sequencing was by immunoSEQ multiplex PCR. Of over 120,000 clones listed, roughly 94% are singletons. Sequenced input: PBMCs. All receptors come from a man aged 55 to 69 with colorectal cancer.

The J gene is TRBJ2-2, the V gene TRBV10-2; no firm D call. Germline-derived CDR1 and CDR2 are WSHSY and SAAADI. Trimming removed 4 bases at V and 9 bases at J, with 6 bases between. This CDR3 is 11 amino acids long. CDR3 sequence (DNA): TGCGCCAGCAGTGGACCCCGGGAGCTGTTTTTT. Translation: CASSGPRELFF.

This sequence joins TRBV25-1 and TRBJ2-6; 7 bases are a match to TRBD2. The CDR3 covers 15 residues. V shed 4 bases, J shed 2 bases, and the junction held 2 bases outside the gene matches. Germline CDR1 and CDR2: MGHDK and SYGVNS. The CDR3 is CASSAGGAGANVLTF. The CDR3 region has the DNA TGTGCCAGCAGTGCGGGAGGAGCTGGGGCCAACGTCCTGACTTTC.

V gene TRBV6-6 combines with J gene TRBJ2-7, with 9 bases that match TRBD1. Germline V gene sequence: CDR1 MNHNY, CDR2 SVGAGI (reference sequence). V shed 5 bases and J 1 base; nucleotides not matched to a gene: 3. CDR3 length: 14 residues. The CDR3 region has the DNA TGTGCCAGCAGTCCCGGGACAGGGTCCTACGAGCAGTACTTC. This sequence encodes CASSPGTGSYEQYF.

V and J are TRBV2 and TRBJ2-1; D perhaps matches TRBD2 (6 bases). Germline-derived CDR1 and CDR2 are SNHLY and FYNNEI. Trimming pared 8 bases from V and 4 bases from J, leaving 12 bases between. The CDR3 contains 13 residues. The chain's CDR3 is CASGVEGYNEQFF. CDR3 nucleotides: TGTGCCAGCGGCGTGGAGGGATACAATGAGCAGTTCTTC.

This chain links TRBV4-3 with TRBJ2-3; D may be TRBD1 (6 bases). The ends were cut back, 0 bases at V and 7 bases at J, with 14 bases in the middle. CDR1 is LGHNA and CDR2 is YSLEER in the germline V gene. CDR3 size: 15 residues. The CDR3 reads CASSQDYSGAYTQYF. The CDR3, as DNA: TGCGCCAGCAGCCAAGATTACTCAGGGGCGTATACGCAGTATTTT.

V usage is TRBV29-1 and J usage is TRBJ2-7, with TRBD2 matching 8 bases. Germline CDR1 SQVTM, CDR2 ANQGSEA. This CDR3 comprises 14 residues. V shed 4 bases, J shed 3 bases, and the junction held 8 bases outside the gene matches. The CDR3 nucleotides read TGCAGCGTTGGACTGGCGGGGGGCGACTACGAGCAGTACTTC. Translating it yields CSVGLAGGDYEQYF.

This rearrangement joins TRBV7-7 to TRBJ2-5; 13 bases are a match to TRBD2. Germline V gene sequence: CDR1 SSHAT, CDR2 FNYEAQ (reference sequence). Trimming took 5 bases from V and 4 from J; bases not matched to a gene: 10. CDR3 size: 17 residues. Written as DNA, the CDR3 is TGTGCCAGCAGCCCGGGACTAGCGGGGCCAACCGGAGAGACCCAGTACTTC. This encodes CASSPGLAGPTGETQYF.

The V call is TRBV7-2, the J call TRBJ1-2, with D unclear. CDR1 is SGHTA, CDR2 FQGNSA, per germline. The V gene lost 5 bases and the J gene lost 4 bases, with 17 bases spanning the gap. The CDR3 runs to 15 residues. DNA of the CDR3: TGTGCCAGCAGCCACGACCGGGGAACTCCCTATGGCTACACCTTC. It translates to CASSHDRGTPYGYTF.

V gene TRBV4-1 combines with J gene TRBJ1-5, with TRBD1 as a possible D gene (6 bases). Deletions cut 4 bases from V and 4 bases from J, with 20 bases between. The germline V gene encodes CDR1 MGHRA and CDR2 YSYEKL. This CDR3 is built from 17 residues. This CDR3 reads CASSPLIAARGNQPQHF. The CDR3 nucleotides read TGCGCCAGCAGCCCTTTAATTGCCGCTAGGGGGAATCAGCCCCAGCATTTT.

In DNA form, the CDR3 reads TGTGCCAGCAGTGAAGAGGGTACCGGGCCCCAGCATTTT. Its translation is CASSEEGTGPQHF. This chain connects TRBV2 to TRBJ1-5; D is undetermined. CDR1 and CDR2 (germline): SNHLY, FYNNEI. The CDR3 is 13 residues long. V gave up 1 base and J gave up 9 bases, with 10 bases separating them.

The chain carries TRBV5-4 and TRBJ1-6; D remains ambiguous. Germline assignment: CDR1 SGHNT and CDR2 YYREEE (reference sequence). Between the trimmed V and J ends, which lost 1 base and 6 bases, there was a span of 11 bases. This CDR3 region has 15 residues. The CDR3 DNA is TGTGCCAGCAGCTTGTGGGGTCCCTTTAATTCACCCCTCCACTTT. Translated, it gives CASSLWGPFNSPLHF.

The V call is TRBV6-5, the J call TRBJ2-1; D gene unclear. The CDR3 runs 14 residues. Germline loops: CDR1 MNHEY, CDR2 SVGAGI. V was clipped by 0 bases and J by 9 bases, with 12 bases between them. CDR3 nucleotides: TGTGCCAGCAGTTACTCGGGGTCGGGTGTTGAGCAGTTCTTC. Translated, it gives CASSYSGSGVEQFF.

The J gene is TRBJ1-5, the V gene TRBV2, with a weak D call TRBD1 (5 bases). CDR1 SNHLY and CDR2 FYNNEI come from the germline V gene. There are 15 residues in the CDR3. V lost 3 bases, J lost 7 bases, and 16 bases lay in between. This CDR3 reads CASSDRTGAGQPQHF. DNA of the CDR3: TGTGCCAGCAGTGATAGGACCGGCGCAGGGCAGCCCCAGCATTTT.

The chain carries TRBV21-1 and TRBJ2-7; the table's D call TRBD2 went unverified against the DNA. TRBV21-1 is a pseudogene. The CDR3 extends over 14 amino acids. The DNA of the CDR3 is TGTGCCGGGCCCGGGGAAAGATTCTCCTACGAGCAGTACTTC. This encodes CAGPGERFSYEQYF.

Only one count was recorded for this clone. The rearrangement joins TRBV27 to TRBJ1-1; D remains ambiguous. Germline V gives CDR1 MNHEY, CDR2 SMNVEV (reference sequence). V was clipped by 5 bases and J by 2 bases, with 18 bases between them. The CDR3 runs 16 residues. The CDR3 DNA reads TGTGCCAGCAGTCCCATTGGGCCGAGGGTAAACACTGAAGCTTTCTTT. This translates into CASSPIGPRVNTEAFF.

This clone is a singleton in its sample. The rearrangement links TRBV28 to TRBJ1-3; D gene unclear. CDR1 is MDHEN and CDR2 is SYDVKM in the germline V gene. The CDR3 covers 13 residues. The ends were cut back, 2 bases at V and 4 bases at J, with 6 bases in the middle. In DNA, the CDR3 is TGTGCCAGCAGTTTACAAGGGGGAAACACCATATATTTT. Translating it yields CASSLQGGNTIYF.

The chain couples TRBV30 to TRBJ1-3, with 7 nucleotides matching TRBD1. Unmatched junction bases numbered 6, after V lost 2 bases and J lost 2 bases. The CDR3 length is 15 residues. Germline-derived CDR1 and CDR2 are GTSNPN and SVGIG (reference sequence). The CDR3, as DNA: TGTGCCTGGAGTCCAGACAGGGAGACTGGAAACACCATATATTTT. The encoded protein is CAWSPDRETGNTIYF.

This chain uses TRBV11-2 with TRBJ2-1; possibly TRBD2 for D (6 bases). In germline, CDR1 is SGHAT, CDR2 FQNNGV. V lost 1 base and J lost 4, with 8 bases in between. The CDR3 is 14 residues long. CDR3 amino acids: CASSLAGTYNEQFF. CDR3 DNA sequence: TGTGCCAGCAGCTTAGCGGGGACTTACAATGAGCAGTTCTTC.

The chain combines TRBV6-5 with TRBJ1-6; 8 bases fit TRBD1. The germline CDR1 and CDR2 sequences are MNHEY and SVGAGI. The CDR3 extends over 13 amino acids. The trim removed 7 bases at V and 13 bases at J, leaving 9 bases unmatched. The CDR3 DNA follows: TGTGCCAGCACCGAGGGACAGGTTCATCCCCTCCACTTT. This gives the protein CASTEGQVHPLHF.

J is TRBJ1-3 and V is TRBV4-3; 7 bases map to TRBD1. The CDR3 has 15 amino acids. The ends lost 4 bases at V and 0 bases at J; junction bases unmatched: 3. Germline V gives CDR1 LGHNA, CDR2 YSLEER. CDR3 sequence: CASSRDRDSGNTIYF. The DNA for the CDR3 is TGCGCCAGCAGCCGGGACAGAGACTCTGGAAACACCATATATTTT.

The J gene is TRBJ2-3, the V gene TRBV24-1, with D tentatively TRBD2 (6 bases). Trimming cost V 2 bases and J 1 base, with 12 bases left between them. Germline V CDR1 and CDR2: KGHDR, SFDVKD. The CDR3 sequence is 16 residues long. CDR3 sequence reads: CATSDSSVAGTDTQYF. In DNA form, the CDR3 reads TGTGCCACCAGTGATTCCTCGGTAGCGGGCACAGATACGCAGTATTTT.

This sequence joins TRBV19 and TRBJ1-1, with 8 bases aligning to TRBD1. The CDR3 is 14 amino acids. V lost 5 bases, J lost 3 bases, and 5 bases stayed unmatched. Germline CDR1 LNHDA, CDR2 SQIVND (reference sequence). Here the CDR3 reads CASSATGVYTEAFF. In DNA form, the CDR3 reads TGTGCCAGTAGTGCGACAGGGGTGTACACTGAAGCTTTCTTT.

The genes are TRBV19 and TRBJ1-6; 10 positions agree with TRBD1. The V gene's germline CDR1 is LNHDA and CDR2 SQIVND (reference sequence). V was clipped by 2 bases and J by 11 bases; unmatched bases: 3. The CDR3 runs to 14 residues. DNA of the CDR3: TGTGCCAGTAGTATAAGGACAGGGGGAACACCCCTCCACTTT. As protein: CASSIRTGGTPLHF.

The rearrangement links TRBV10-3 to TRBJ2-7, with D hard to call. Trimming left V 4 bases short and J 2 bases short, with 9 bases between. Germline V lookup: CDR1 ENHRY, CDR2 SYGVKD. This CDR3 has 13 residues. CDR3 coding DNA: TGTGCCATCAGTGGTTCAGAGACCTACGAGCAGTACTTC. Protein sequence: CAISGSETYEQYF.

The J gene is TRBJ1-2, the V gene TRBV30, with D unclear. Per germline, CDR1 GTSNPN and CDR2 SVGIG (reference sequence). The CDR3 is 14 amino acids. Trimming removed 0 bases at V and 0 bases at J, with 8 bases between. Here the CDR3 reads CAWSVSETNYGYTF. CDR3 nucleotides: TGTGCCTGGAGTGTTTCGGAGACTAACTATGGCTACACCTTC. Looking up the rest from reference TRBV30 and TRBJ1-2 gives the full variable domain: SQTIHQWPATLVQPVGSPLSLECTVEGTSNPNLYWYRQAAGRGLQLLFYSVGIGQISSEVPQNLSASRPQDRQFILSSKKLLLSDSGFYLCAWSVSETNYGYTFGSGTRLTVV.

The J gene is TRBJ1-1, the V gene TRBV12-3 or TRBV12-4; D unresolved. The CDR3 is made up of 13 amino acids. The germline V and J ends were trimmed by 5 bases and 1 base, with 8 bases remaining between them. The DNA for the CDR3 is TGTGCCAGCAGTCTCTTAACGAACACTGAAGCTTTCTTT. Protein product: CASSLLTNTEAFF.

The chain is built from TRBV5-1 and TRBJ2-3; TRBD2 agrees at 14 bases. The CDR3 totals 18 residues. Germline assignment: CDR1 SGHRS and CDR2 YFSETQ. The V and J ends lost 2 bases and 0 bases, in that order; junction bases with no gene match: 5. CDR3 residues: CASSFGLAGGISTDTQYF. CDR3 DNA sequence: TGCGCCAGCAGCTTTGGACTAGCGGGGGGAATTAGCACAGATACGCAGTATTTT.

This rearrangement joins TRBV19 to TRBJ2-7; TRBD1 aligns across 7 bases. Germline assignment: CDR1 LNHDA and CDR2 SQIVND (reference sequence). V trimming: 4 bases; J trimming: 7 bases; junction bases outside the gene matches: 1. The CDR3 has 11 amino acids. The CDR3 DNA reads TGTGCCAGTAGTAGGGGACAGGAGCAGTACTTC. It is translated as CASSRGQEQYF.